The 28 T cell receptor beta chains in this list originate from one sample, sequenced in a study of T cells in tumors after PD-1 blockade. Profiled with immunoSEQ multiplex PCR; TCRdb holds only in-frame clones, not every one. The data contain tens of thousands of clones, approximately 70% of them singletons. The sample in question was PBMCs, obtained after anti-PD-1 treatment. The receptor set was obtained from a human donor with basal cell carcinoma.

The chain combines TRBV5-3 with TRBJ2-2, with 8 bases that match TRBD2. TRBV5-3 is labeled an ORF, and its function is uncertain. The CDR3 loop spans 16 amino acids. Trimming took 4 bases from V and 1 from J; bases not matched to a gene: 6. Here the CDR3 DNA reads TGTGCCAGAAGCCTGGGTACTAGCGGGAACACCGGGGAGCTGTTTTTT. This translates into CARSLGTSGNTGELFF.

As DNA, the CDR3 is TGTGCCTGGAAAGGGGATGTTGACACCATATATTTT. Residues: CAWKGDVDTIYF. The V and J genes are TRBV30 and TRBJ1-3, with D possibly TRBD1 on 5 matching bases. CDR3 length equals 12 residues. Trimming stripped 4 bases from V and 8 bases from J, with 12 bases between. CDR1 and CDR2 from the germline V gene are GTSNPN and SVGIG (reference sequence).

The chain is built from TRBV29-1 and TRBJ2-3, with D possibly TRBD2 on 6 matching bases. Per germline, CDR1 SQVTM and CDR2 ANQGSEA. Trimming stripped 4 bases from V and 2 bases from J, with 10 bases between. The CDR3 runs 13 residues. The CDR3 sequence is CSVGDLNTDTQYF. CDR3 DNA: TGCAGCGTTGGGGACTTGAACACAGATACGCAGTATTTT.

This sequence joins TRBV19 and TRBJ2-2, with 9 bases fitting TRBD2. In germline, CDR1 is LNHDA, CDR2 SQIVND (reference sequence). V trimming: 6 bases; J trimming: 6 bases; junction bases outside the gene matches: 8. The CDR3 runs to 15 residues. CDR3 nucleotides: TGTGCCAGTAGCTTCCTTAGCGGGAGCGCCGGGGAGCTGTTTTTT. Residues: CASSFLSGSAGELFF.

The chain links TRBV6-2 or TRBV6-3 to TRBJ2-3; 8 bases match TRBD2. CDR1 is MNHEY, CDR2 SVGEGT, per germline. CDR3 size: 16 residues. The J segment lost 6 bases and the V segment lost 2 bases, leaving 10 bases of the junction unmatched. CDR3 in DNA: TGTGCCAGCAGTTACGGTCCGGGGGGGAATATGGATACGCAGTATTTT. This codes for CASSYGPGGNMDTQYF.

V usage is TRBV28 and J usage is TRBJ2-7; 10 nucleotides agree with TRBD1. This CDR3 contains 15 residues. In germline, CDR1 is MDHEN, CDR2 SYDVKM. V dropped 6 bases and J dropped 4; count of bases not matched to a gene: 9. In DNA, the CDR3 is TGTGCCAGCAGGGGACAGGGGAAAAGTACATACGAGCAGTACTTC. Amino acids: CASRGQGKSTYEQYF. Combining the CDR3 with reference TRBV28 and TRBJ2-7 gives the whole variable domain DVKVTQSSRYLVKRTGEKVFLECVQDMDHENMFWYRQDPGLGLRLIYFSYDVKMKEKGDIPEGYSVSREKKERFSLILESASTNQTSMYLCASRGQGKSTYEQYFGPGTRLTVT.

V usage is TRBV7-4 and J usage is TRBJ1-6; D is uncertain. The V and J ends lost 5 bases and 7 bases respectively, with 9 bases between them. The CDR3 has 13 amino acids. Germline assignment: CDR1 SGHVT and CDR2 SQSDAQ. CDR3 nucleotides: TGTGCCAGCAGCCCTCGACCCAATTCACCCCTCCACTTT. This gives the protein CASSPRPNSPLHF. Complete variable domain (other parts from reference TRBV7-4 and TRBJ1-6): GAGVSQSPRYKVAKRGRDVALRCDSISGHVTLYWYRQTLGQGSEVLTYSQSDAQRDKSGRPSGRFSAERPERSVSTLKIQRTEQGDSAVYLCASSPRPNSPLHFGNGTRLTVT.

The V and J genes are TRBV9 and TRBJ2-6; D not resolved. The V gene lost 3 bases and the J gene lost 0 bases, with 16 bases spanning the gap. The germline CDR1 and CDR2 sequences are SGDLS and YYNGEE. This CDR3 spans 18 amino acids. CDR3: CASSAPWTGSSGANVLTF. CDR3 DNA: TGTGCCAGCAGCGCGCCGTGGACGGGCAGCTCTGGGGCCAACGTCCTGACTTTC.

This chain links TRBV7-6 with TRBJ2-3; TRBD1 aligns across 12 bases. The CDR3 totals 16 residues. Looked up from germline, CDR1 is SGHVS and CDR2 is FNYEAQ. V lost 5 bases to trimming and J lost 5 bases; unmatched junction nucleotides: 8. Written as DNA, the CDR3 is TGTGCCAGCAGCAACACCGGGACAGGGGGCTTAGATACGCAGTATTTT. It codes for CASSNTGTGGLDTQYF.

V and J are TRBV19 and TRBJ1-4; D is possibly TRBD1 (6 bases). With 4 bases removed from V and 7 bases from J, the gap between germline ends came to 13 bases. This CDR3 has 14 amino acids. Per germline, CDR1 LNHDA and CDR2 SQIVND (reference sequence). The CDR3 spells CASSRTDSTEKLFF. In nucleotides, the CDR3 is TGTGCCAGTAGTAGGACAGATAGTACTGAAAAACTGTTTTTT.

The gene calls are TRBV7-2 and TRBJ2-6; TRBD2 might be the D (6 bases). The V gene's germline CDR1 is SGHTA and CDR2 FQGNSA. The CDR3 totals 15 residues. The V and J ends lost 5 bases and 2 bases respectively, with 10 bases between them. CDR3 protein: CASSRSGAGANVLTF. CDR3 nucleotide sequence: TGTGCCAGCAGCCGTTCGGGGGCTGGGGCCAACGTCCTGACTTTC.

This clone was seen a few times. The rearrangement links TRBV24-1 to TRBJ1-2; D remains ambiguous. This CDR3 is built from 13 residues. Germline CDR1 and CDR2: KGHDR and SFDVKD. V gave up 7 bases and J gave up 6 bases, with 14 bases separating them. The CDR3, as DNA: TGTGCCACCAGGAAGGATCCTCTAAATGGCTACACCTTC. This sequence encodes CATRKDPLNGYTF.

This sequence joins TRBV4-3 and TRBJ2-1; TRBD2 aligns across 14 bases. The CDR3 has 16 residues. After removal of 3 bases from V and 8 bases from J, the junction contained 6 bases not matched to a gene. Germline loops: CDR1 LGHNA, CDR2 YSLEER. The CDR3 sequence: CASSHGTSGSLDEQFF. In DNA form, the CDR3 reads TGCGCCAGCAGCCATGGGACTAGCGGGAGCCTGGATGAGCAGTTCTTC.

The chain uses TRBV2 and TRBJ2-4, with D possibly TRBD1 on 6 matching bases. Germline values: CDR1 SNHLY, CDR2 FYNNEI. The ends were cut back, 4 bases at V and 3 bases at J, with 13 bases in the middle. The CDR3 has 15 residues. CDR3 sequence reads: CASSGLQGDKNIQYF. DNA of the CDR3: TGTGCCAGCAGTGGACTACAGGGAGACAAAAACATTCAGTACTTC.

DNA of the CDR3: TGTGCCAGCAGCCACGGCGGTATCTCCTACGAGCAGTACTTC. It specifies CASSHGGISYEQYF. The rearrangement uses TRBV3-1 (or the pseudogene TRBV3-2) and TRBJ2-7; D not resolved. The germline V gene encodes CDR1 LGHDT and CDR2 YNNKEL (reference sequence). Deletions cut 3 bases from V and 0 bases from J, with 9 bases between. This CDR3 has 14 residues.

In this sample, this clone turned up a few times. V gene TRBV7-3 combines with J gene TRBJ2-2; D not resolved. V dropped 0 bases and J dropped 7 bases, with 0 bases sitting between them. This CDR3 is built from 11 residues. CDR1 is SGHTA, CDR2 FQGTGA, per germline. This chain's CDR3 is CASSLTGELFF. Here the CDR3 DNA reads TGTGCCAGCAGCTTAACCGGGGAGCTGTTTTTT.

J is TRBJ1-3 and V is TRBV10-1; no clear D. The germline CDR1 and CDR2 sequences are WNHNN and SYGVQD (reference sequence). The V gene lost 0 bases and the J gene lost 3 bases, with 24 bases spanning the gap. The CDR3 runs 20 residues. CDR3 coding DNA: TGCGCCAGCAGTGAGTCCCATTTGAGCGGCATAACCTTCTTTGGAAACACCATATATTTT. Its protein is CASSESHLSGITFFGNTIYF.

There are a few counts of this clone. The rearrangement uses TRBV3-1 (or the pseudogene TRBV3-2) and TRBJ1-2; D not certain. Trimming pared 4 bases from V and 0 bases from J, leaving 12 bases between. In germline, CDR1 is LGHDT, CDR2 YNNKEL (reference sequence). The CDR3 consists of 15 residues. The CDR3 reads CASSRNVGSNYGYTF. The CDR3 bases are TGTGCCAGCAGCCGGAATGTCGGATCTAACTATGGCTACACCTTC.

The chain recombines TRBV19 with TRBJ1-1, with D unresolved. Germline V gene sequence: CDR1 LNHDA, CDR2 SQIVND (reference sequence). This CDR3 spans 16 amino acids. V was cut by 5 bases and J by 4 bases, with 20 bases left in between. The CDR3 nucleotides read TGTGCCAGTAGTCCCTCGGTAGTAGGGAGAGGCACTGAAGCTTTCTTT. Its translation is CASSPSVVGRGTEAFF.

This clone was observed once. A junction end diverges from the germline sequence, so it may reflect a read error. The chain links TRBV6-5 to TRBJ2-7, with TRBD1 as a possible D gene (6 bases). CDR3 length equals 15 residues. Germline V gives CDR1 MNHEY, CDR2 SVGAGI. The CDR3 here is CASSRGQGKGYGQYF. CDR3 DNA sequence: TGTGCCTCTTCACGGGGCCAGGGGAAGGGCTACGGGCAGTACTTC.

The V gene is TRBV19, the J gene TRBJ2-1, with D tentatively TRBD2 (7 bases). This CDR3 has 15 amino acids. Trimming removed 10 bases at V and 2 bases at J, with 18 bases between. The germline CDR1 and CDR2 sequences are LNHDA and SQIVND (reference sequence). The CDR3 is CATTHTRGPYNEQFF. CDR3 sequence (DNA): TGTGCCACCACTCACACGCGGGGGCCCTACAATGAGCAGTTCTTC.

J is TRBJ2-1 and V is TRBV6-5, with D unclear. V lost 6 bases to trimming and J lost 2 bases, with 14 bases between them. The germline V gene has CDR1 MNHEY and CDR2 SVGAGI. The CDR3 runs 15 residues. The CDR3 loop reads CASSQGKNAYNEQFF. CDR3 nucleotides: TGTGCCAGCAGCCAAGGTAAGAACGCCTACAATGAGCAGTTCTTC.

This clone came up a few times. The chain recombines TRBV11-3 with TRBJ2-5; 9 nucleotides align to TRBD1. The CDR3 contains 14 residues. Germline assignment: CDR1 SGHNT and CDR2 YENEEA. V trimming: 5 bases; J trimming: 3 bases; junction bases outside the gene matches: 4. The DNA for the CDR3 is TGTGCCAGCAGCCCCCGGACAGGGGAAGAGACCCAGTACTTC. Translated, it gives CASSPRTGEETQYF.

This clone was observed a few times. This chain links TRBV27 with TRBJ1-5; 8 nucleotides agree with TRBD1. Germline-derived CDR1 and CDR2 are MNHEY and SMNVEV (reference sequence). V lost 5 bases to trimming and J lost 2 bases; unmatched junction nucleotides: 8. The CDR3 runs to 16 residues. The CDR3 DNA is TGTGCCAGCAGTCGACGGACAGGGAGGGGCAATCAGCCCCAGCATTTT. Encoded protein: CASSRRTGRGNQPQHF.

The V and J genes are TRBV5-1 and TRBJ1-1; D is ambiguous. The germline V and J ends were trimmed by 5 bases and 5 bases, with 13 bases remaining between them. The CDR3 covers 13 residues. Per germline, CDR1 SGHRS and CDR2 YFSETQ. For the CDR3, the DNA is TGCGCCAGCAGAGGGTCCGTTGGGACTGAAGCTTTCTTT. As protein: CASRGSVGTEAFF.

There are a few counts of this clone. This chain connects TRBV19 to TRBJ1-2; D is unresolved. There are 14 residues in the CDR3. CDR1 and CDR2 (germline): LNHDA, SQIVND (reference sequence). The V gene lost 1 base and the J gene lost 1 base, with 7 bases spanning the gap. CDR3 protein: CASSIGGFNYGYTF. In DNA form, the CDR3 reads TGTGCCAGTAGTATAGGAGGGTTTAACTATGGCTACACCTTC.

The CDR3 nucleotides are TGTGCCAGCAGTCCGGGACACAGCACAGATACGCAGTATTTT. It is translated as CASSPGHSTDTQYF. The chain carries TRBV28 and TRBJ2-3; maybe TRBD1 (6 bases). The CDR3 consists of 14 residues. Trimming took 5 bases from V and 0 from J, leaving 9 bases between them. Germline V gene sequence: CDR1 MDHEN, CDR2 SYDVKM.

J is TRBJ1-4 and V is TRBV6-5, with a possible D match to TRBD1 (6 bases). Germline V lookup: CDR1 MNHEY, CDR2 SVGAGI. CDR3 length: 13 residues. V dropped 8 bases and J dropped 6 bases, with 13 bases sitting between them. CDR3 region: CASLGGHDEKLFF. The CDR3 DNA follows: TGTGCCAGCCTGGGGGGGCATGATGAAAAACTGTTTTTT.